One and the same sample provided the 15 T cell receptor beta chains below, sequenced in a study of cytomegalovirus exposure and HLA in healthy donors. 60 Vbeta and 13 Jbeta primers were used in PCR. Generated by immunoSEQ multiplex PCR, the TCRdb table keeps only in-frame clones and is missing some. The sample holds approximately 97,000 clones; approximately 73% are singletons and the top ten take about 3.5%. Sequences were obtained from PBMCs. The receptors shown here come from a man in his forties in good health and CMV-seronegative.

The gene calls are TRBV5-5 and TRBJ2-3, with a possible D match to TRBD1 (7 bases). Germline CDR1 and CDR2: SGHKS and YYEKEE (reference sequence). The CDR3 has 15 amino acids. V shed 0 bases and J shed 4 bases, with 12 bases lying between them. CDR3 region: CASSLVTGEADTQYF. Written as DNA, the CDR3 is TGTGCCAGCAGCTTGGTTACAGGGGAGGCAGATACGCAGTATTTT.

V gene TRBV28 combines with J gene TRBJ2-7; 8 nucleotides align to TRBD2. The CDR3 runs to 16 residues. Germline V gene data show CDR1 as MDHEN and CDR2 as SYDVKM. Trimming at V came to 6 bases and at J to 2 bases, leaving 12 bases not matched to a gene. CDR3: CASSKTLAGQTYEQYF. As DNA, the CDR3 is TGTGCCAGCAGCAAAACATTAGCGGGGCAAACCTACGAGCAGTACTTC. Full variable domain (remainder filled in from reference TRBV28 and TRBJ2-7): DVKVTQSSRYLVKRTGEKVFLECVQDMDHENMFWYRQDPGLGLRLIYFSYDVKMKEKGDIPEGYSVSREKKERFSLILESASTNQTSMYLCASSKTLAGQTYEQYFGPGTRLTVT.

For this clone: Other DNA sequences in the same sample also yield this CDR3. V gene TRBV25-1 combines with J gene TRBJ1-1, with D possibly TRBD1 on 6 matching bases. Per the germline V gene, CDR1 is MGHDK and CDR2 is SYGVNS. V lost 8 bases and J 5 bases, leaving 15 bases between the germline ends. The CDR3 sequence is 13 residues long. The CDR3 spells CASLTRGGTEAFF. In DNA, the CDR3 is TGTGCCAGCTTAACCAGGGGAGGGACTGAAGCTTTCTTT.

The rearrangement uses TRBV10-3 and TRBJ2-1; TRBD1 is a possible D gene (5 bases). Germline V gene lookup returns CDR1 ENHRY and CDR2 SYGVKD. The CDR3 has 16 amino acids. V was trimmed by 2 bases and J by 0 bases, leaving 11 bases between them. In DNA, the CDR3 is TGTGCCATCAGTGAGCCCAGGGCGAGCTCCTACAATGAGCAGTTCTTC. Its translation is CAISEPRASSYNEQFF.

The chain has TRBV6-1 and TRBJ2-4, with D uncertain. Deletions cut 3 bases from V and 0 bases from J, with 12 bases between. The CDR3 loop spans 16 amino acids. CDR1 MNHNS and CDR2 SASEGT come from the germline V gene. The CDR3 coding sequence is TGTGCCAGCAGTGATAAAAGAGGATTAGCCAAAAACATTCAGTACTTC. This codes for CASSDKRGLAKNIQYF.

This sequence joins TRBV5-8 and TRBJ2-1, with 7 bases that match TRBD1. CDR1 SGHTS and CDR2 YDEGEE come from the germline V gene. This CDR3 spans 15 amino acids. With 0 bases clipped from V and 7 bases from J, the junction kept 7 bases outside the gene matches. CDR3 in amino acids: CASSLAFDRDNEQFF. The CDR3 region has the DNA TGTGCCAGCAGCTTGGCCTTTGACAGGGATAATGAGCAGTTCTTC.

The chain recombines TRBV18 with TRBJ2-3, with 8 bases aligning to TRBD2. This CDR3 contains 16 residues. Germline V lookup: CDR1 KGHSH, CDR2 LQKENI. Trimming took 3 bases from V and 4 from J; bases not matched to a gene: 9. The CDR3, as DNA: TGTGCCAGCTCACCGGCTCGGGGGGGCGTATCAGATACGCAGTATTTT. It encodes CASSPARGGVSDTQYF.

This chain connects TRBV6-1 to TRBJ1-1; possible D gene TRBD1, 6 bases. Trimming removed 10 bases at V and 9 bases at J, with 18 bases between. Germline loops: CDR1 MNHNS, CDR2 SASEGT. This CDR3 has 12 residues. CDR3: CATDITGSQAFF. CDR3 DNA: TGTGCCACCGATATTACAGGGAGTCAAGCTTTCTTT.

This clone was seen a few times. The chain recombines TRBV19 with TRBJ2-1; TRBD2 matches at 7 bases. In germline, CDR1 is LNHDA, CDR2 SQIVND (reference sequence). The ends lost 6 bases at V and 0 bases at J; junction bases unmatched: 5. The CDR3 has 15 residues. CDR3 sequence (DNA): TGTGCCAGTAGCCCGCAGCGGGGCTCCTACAATGAGCAGTTCTTC. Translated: CASSPQRGSYNEQFF.

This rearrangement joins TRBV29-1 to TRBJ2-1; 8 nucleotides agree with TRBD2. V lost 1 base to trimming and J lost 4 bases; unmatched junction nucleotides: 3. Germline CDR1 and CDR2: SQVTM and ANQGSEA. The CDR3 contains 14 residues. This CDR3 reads CSVEGRGAYNEQFF. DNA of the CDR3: TGCAGCGTTGAAGGGCGGGGGGCTTACAATGAGCAGTTCTTC.

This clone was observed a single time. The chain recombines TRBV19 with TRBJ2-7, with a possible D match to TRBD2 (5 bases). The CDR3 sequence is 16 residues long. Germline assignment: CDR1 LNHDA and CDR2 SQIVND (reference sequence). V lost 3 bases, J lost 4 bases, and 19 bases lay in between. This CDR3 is CASSMRSYSVRYEQYF. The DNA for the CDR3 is TGTGCCAGTAGTATGAGAAGCTATAGCGTACGGTACGAGCAGTACTTC.

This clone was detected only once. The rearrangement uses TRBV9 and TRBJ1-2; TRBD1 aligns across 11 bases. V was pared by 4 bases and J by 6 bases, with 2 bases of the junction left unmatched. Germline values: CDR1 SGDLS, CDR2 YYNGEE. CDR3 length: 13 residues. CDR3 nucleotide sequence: TGTGCCAGCAGCCCGGGACAGGGGGATGGCTACACCTTC. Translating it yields CASSPGQGDGYTF.

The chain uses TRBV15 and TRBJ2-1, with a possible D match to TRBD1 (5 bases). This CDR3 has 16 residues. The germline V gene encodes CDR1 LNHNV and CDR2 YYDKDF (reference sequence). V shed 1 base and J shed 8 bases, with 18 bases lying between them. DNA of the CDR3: TGTGCCACCAGCAGAGTAGGTGAGGCAGGGTGGCATGAGCAGTTCTTC. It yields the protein CATSRVGEAGWHEQFF.

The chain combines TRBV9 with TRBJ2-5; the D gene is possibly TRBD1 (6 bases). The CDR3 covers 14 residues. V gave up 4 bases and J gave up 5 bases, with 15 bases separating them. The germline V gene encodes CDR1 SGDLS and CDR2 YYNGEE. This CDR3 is CASSPRGHQETQYF. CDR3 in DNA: TGTGCCAGCAGCCCCCGGGGACATCAGGAGACCCAGTACTTC.

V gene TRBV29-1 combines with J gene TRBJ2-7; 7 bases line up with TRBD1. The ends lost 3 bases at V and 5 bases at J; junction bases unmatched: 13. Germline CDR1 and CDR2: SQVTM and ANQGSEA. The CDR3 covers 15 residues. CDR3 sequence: CSVEARDRAPHEQYF. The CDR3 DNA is TGCAGCGTTGAGGCCCGGGACAGAGCTCCCCACGAGCAGTACTTC.